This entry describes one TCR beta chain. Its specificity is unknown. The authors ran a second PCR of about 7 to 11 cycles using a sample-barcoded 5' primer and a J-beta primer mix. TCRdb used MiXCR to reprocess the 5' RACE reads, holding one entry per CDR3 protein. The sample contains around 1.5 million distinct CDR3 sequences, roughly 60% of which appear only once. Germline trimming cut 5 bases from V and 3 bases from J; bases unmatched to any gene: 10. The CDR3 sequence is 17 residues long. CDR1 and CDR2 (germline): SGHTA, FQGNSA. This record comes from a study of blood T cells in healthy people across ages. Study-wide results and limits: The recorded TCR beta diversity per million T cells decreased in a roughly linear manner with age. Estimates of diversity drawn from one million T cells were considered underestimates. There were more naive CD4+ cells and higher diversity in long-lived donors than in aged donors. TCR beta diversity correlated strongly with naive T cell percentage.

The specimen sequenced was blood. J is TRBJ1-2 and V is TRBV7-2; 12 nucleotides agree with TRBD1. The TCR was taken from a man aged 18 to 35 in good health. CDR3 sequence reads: CASSPGTGGELDYGYTF. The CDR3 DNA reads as TGTGCCAGCAGCCCAGGGACAGGGGGCGAGTTGGACTATGGCTACACCTTC.